The 26 T cell receptor beta chains below all came from one sample that was sequenced in a study of T-cell reconstitution after alpha-beta-depleted transplantation in children. The TCRbeta library was prepared with unique molecular identifiers. Via MiXCR, TCRdb re-called the PCR reads, giving one row per CDR3 protein. The sample lists fewer than 550,000 distinct CDR3 sequences, roughly 11% occurring once. The source was PBMCs, mostly from graft donor cells, collected 180 days after TCRalphabeta/CD19-depleted stem cell transplant. The receptors stem from a female patient between 2 and 15 years old who had a stem cell transplant for aplastic anemia, so the T cells may come from the graft donor.

The chain combines TRBV5-1 with TRBJ2-1; D unresolved. The CDR3 is 15 amino acids. Between the trimmed V and J ends, which lost 2 bases and 5 bases, there was a span of 14 bases. Germline V gene lookup returns CDR1 SGHRS and CDR2 YFSETQ. This chain's CDR3 is CASSFGGAVDNEQFF. The DNA for the CDR3 is TGCGCCAGCAGCTTCGGCGGAGCTGTTGACAATGAGCAGTTCTTC.

In this sample, this clonotype turned up a few times. V gene TRBV29-1 combines with J gene TRBJ1-2; a weak D match, TRBD1 (5 bases). The length of the CDR3 is 16 residues. Germline V gene lookup returns CDR1 SQVTM and CDR2 ANQGSEA. Trimming left V 2 bases short and J 1 base short, with 17 bases between. The CDR3: CSVERKEGARNYGYTF. The CDR3 bases are TGCAGCGTTGAACGTAAGGAAGGGGCTCGTAACTATGGCTACACCTTC.

This clonotype occurred a few times. The chain links TRBV28 to TRBJ1-1; D call uncertain. The CDR3 has 13 amino acids. Germline V gene lookup returns CDR1 MDHEN and CDR2 SYDVKM. The V end lost 3 bases, the J end lost 1 base, and 6 bases lay between the germline ends. In nucleotides, the CDR3 is TGTGCCAGCAGTTTTTTCAGGAACACTGAAGCTTTCTTT. Protein sequence: CASSFFRNTEAFF.

CDR3 sequence: CASSQHREETQYF. In DNA, the CDR3 is TGTGCCAGCAGCCAACACAGGGAAGAGACCCAGTACTTC. This chain uses TRBV3-1 with TRBJ2-5, with TRBD1 as a possible D gene (6 bases). This CDR3 contains 13 residues. Per germline, CDR1 LGHDT and CDR2 YNNKEL (reference sequence). V lost 2 bases and J 3 bases, leaving 7 bases between the germline ends.

Note on this clonotype: Because the CDR3 is missing its conserved closing phenylalanine or tryptophan, this is likely a read error. The V gene is TRBV15, the J gene TRBJ2-1; D is possibly TRBD1 or TRBD2 (5 bases each). The ends were cut back, 8 bases at V and 3 bases at J, with 17 bases in the middle. In germline, CDR1 is LNHNV, CDR2 YYDKDF (reference sequence). The length of the CDR3 is 15 residues. In nucleotides, the CDR3 is TGTGCCACCGGGGACCGGACTCCGGGCTACAATGAGCAGTTCTCC. It yields the protein CATGDRTPGYNEQFS.

This clonotype was seen more than once but under ten times. The chain carries TRBV3-1 and TRBJ2-7, with D possibly called TRBD1 or TRBD2 (6 bases each). Germline V gene lookup returns CDR1 LGHDT and CDR2 YNNKEL (reference sequence). Trimming removed 1 base from V and 3 bases from J, with 13 bases in between. The CDR3 sequence is 15 residues long. CDR3 DNA sequence: TGTGCCAGCAGCCAAGTTCCCGGGGGCTACTACGAGCAGTACTTC. Its protein is CASSQVPGGYYEQYF.

The gene calls are TRBV4-3 and TRBJ2-5; D is possibly TRBD2 (5 bases). This CDR3 contains 16 residues. CDR1 LGHNA and CDR2 YSLEER come from the germline V gene. Between the trimmed V and J ends, which lost 3 bases and 1 base, there was a span of 15 bases. The CDR3: CASSQRVSGLQETQYF. The CDR3 coding sequence is TGCGCCAGCAGCCAGAGGGTCTCAGGCCTCCAAGAGACCCAGTACTTC.

The genes are TRBV5-1 and TRBJ2-5, with 9 bases identical to TRBD1. Germline lookup yields CDR1 SGHRS and CDR2 YFSETQ. The CDR3 has 15 amino acids. The ends lost 3 bases at V and 2 bases at J; junction bases unmatched: 5. CDR3 sequence: CASSYRDRAQETQYF. The DNA of the CDR3 is TGCGCCAGCAGCTACCGGGACAGGGCTCAAGAGACCCAGTACTTC.

This clonotype was found many times. The V gene is TRBV12-3 or TRBV12-4, the J gene TRBJ2-1; D not certain. This CDR3 contains 14 residues. V was cut by 5 bases and J by 5 bases, with 13 bases left in between. The CDR3 bases are TGTGCCAGCAGTCCGATGATGGGGAACAATGAGCAGTTCTTC. This codes for CASSPMMGNNEQFF.

The chain uses TRBV5-4 and TRBJ1-4, with TRBD1 identical over 10 bases. There are 15 residues in the CDR3. V lost 6 bases and J lost 8; bases outside the gene matches: 10. CDR1 and CDR2 (germline): SGHNT, YYREEE (reference sequence). This CDR3 is CASTPGTGAPEKLFF. The CDR3 DNA follows: TGTGCCAGCACCCCCGGGACAGGGGCCCCGGAAAAACTGTTTTTT. The whole variable domain, remainder taken from reference TRBV5-4 and TRBJ1-4, is ETGVTQSPTHLIKTRGQQVTLRCSSQSGHNTVSWYQQALGQGPQFIFQYYREEENGRGNFPPRFSGLQFPNYSSELNVNALELDDSALYLCASTPGTGAPEKLFFGSGTQLSVL.

This clonotype was seen more than once but under ten times. The genes are TRBV18 and TRBJ1-3, with TRBD1 matching over 8 bases. The CDR3 runs to 19 residues. CDR1 and CDR2 (germline): KGHSH, LQKENI. J lost 0 bases, V lost 0 bases, and 10 bases had no gene match. This chain's CDR3 is CASSPPGPGQDFSGNTIYF. DNA of the CDR3: TGTGCCAGCTCACCACCGGGTCCGGGACAGGACTTCTCTGGAAACACCATATATTTT.

This sequence joins TRBV25-1 and TRBJ2-5, with 7 bases identical to TRBD1. V lost 4 bases to trimming and J lost 2 bases; unmatched junction nucleotides: 4. The germline CDR1 and CDR2 sequences are MGHDK and SYGVNS. This CDR3 is 14 amino acids long. This CDR3 is CASSGRQGQETQYF. The CDR3 bases are TGTGCCAGCAGTGGCCGACAGGGACAAGAGACCCAGTACTTC.

This clonotype occurred a few times. V gene TRBV9 combines with J gene TRBJ2-3; 11 bases agree with TRBD2. Per the germline V gene, CDR1 is SGDLS and CDR2 is YYNGEE. The length of the CDR3 is 15 residues. The V segment lost 4 bases and the J segment 3 bases; nucleotides outside the gene matches: 4. CDR3 bases: TGTGCCAGCAGCCTTAGCGGGAGGGCAACAGATACGCAGTATTTT. Its translation: CASSLSGRATDTQYF.

The rearrangement uses TRBV7-8 and TRBJ2-5, with 7 bases that match TRBD2. The J segment lost 2 bases and the V segment lost 5 bases, leaving 11 bases of the junction unmatched. CDR1 is SGHVS and CDR2 is FQNEAQ in the germline V gene. This CDR3 is 16 amino acids long. The CDR3 loop is CASSPHGTTKQETQYF. The DNA of the CDR3 is TGTGCCAGCAGCCCACACGGGACTACGAAACAAGAGACCCAGTACTTC.

The chain combines TRBV5-1 with TRBJ1-1; perhaps TRBD1 as D (6 bases). Trimming cost V 4 bases and J 3 bases, with 19 bases left between them. Germline V gives CDR1 SGHRS, CDR2 YFSETQ. CDR3 length: 16 residues. Here the CDR3 reads CASSAEARAGDTEAFF. In DNA form, the CDR3 reads TGCGCCAGCAGCGCCGAGGCTAGGGCAGGGGACACTGAAGCTTTCTTT.

This clonotype showed up many times. The V and J genes are TRBV28 and TRBJ1-4, with 8 bases that match TRBD1. This CDR3 spans 19 amino acids. V lost 3 bases to trimming and J lost 0 bases; unmatched junction nucleotides: 12. Germline V CDR1 and CDR2: MDHEN, SYDVKM. DNA for the CDR3: TGTGCCAGCAGTTTCATCCCGACAGGGGATAAAGCAACTAATGAAAAACTGTTTTTT. As protein: CASSFIPTGDKATNEKLFF.

This clonotype was observed a few times. V usage is TRBV29-1 and J usage is TRBJ2-7; no reliable D call. Looked up from germline, CDR1 is SQVTM and CDR2 is ANQGSEA. Trimming removed 0 bases at V and 5 bases at J, with 8 bases between. This CDR3 has 12 residues. CDR3 sequence: CSVEDRPDEQYF. The CDR3 bases are TGCAGCGTTGAAGATCGGCCGGACGAGCAGTACTTC.

In this sample, this clonotype turned up a few times. This rearrangement joins TRBV5-8 to TRBJ2-1, with D tentatively TRBD1 or TRBD2 (6 bases each). Trimming removed 6 bases at V and 8 bases at J, with 21 bases between. The CDR3 is 15 residues long. Germline values: CDR1 SGHTS, CDR2 YDEGEE. The CDR3 nucleotides read TGTGCCAGCACCTCAGGGGACTGGCGAGCGGATGAGCAGTTCTTC. Translating gives CASTSGDWRADEQFF. Full variable domain (rest looked up from reference TRBV5-8 and TRBJ2-1): EAGVTQSPTHLIKTRGQQATLRCSPISGHTSVYWYQQALGLGLQFLLWYDEGEERNRGNFPPRFSGRQFPNYSSELNVNALELEDSALYLCASTSGDWRADEQFFGPGTRLTVL.

This clonotype showed up many times. The chain links TRBV20-1 to TRBJ2-7, with no clear D. The CDR3 sequence is 15 residues long. Germline V CDR1 and CDR2: DFQATT, SNEGSKA (reference sequence). The V end lost 0 bases, the J end lost 6 bases, and 18 bases lay between the germline ends. CDR3 sequence reads: CSARDPSAPTGEQYF. CDR3 DNA: TGCAGTGCTAGAGATCCCTCGGCCCCGACGGGCGAGCAGTACTTC.

The J gene is TRBJ2-2, the V gene TRBV29-1; D remains unclear. V was trimmed by 2 bases and J by 9 bases, leaving 10 bases between them. Looked up from germline, CDR1 is SQVTM and CDR2 is ANQGSEA. The CDR3 extends over 12 amino acids. CDR3 region: CSVEWQTRELFF. CDR3 in DNA: TGCAGCGTTGAATGGCAAACCAGGGAGCTGTTTTTT.

This clonotype has just a few counts. At one end, the junction sequence differs from germline, possibly due to a read error. The chain has TRBV6-5 and TRBJ1-1, with 8 bases that match TRBD1. The CDR3 runs to 18 residues. Germline CDR1 and CDR2: MNHEY and SVGAGI. This CDR3 is CARSFLRTGKIVNTEAFF. In DNA, the CDR3 is TGTGCCAGGAGTTTCCTTAGGACAGGGAAGATTGTGAACACTGAAGCTTTCTTT.

A few counts support this clonotype. CDR3 in amino acids: CASSAGTGWTEQYF. The CDR3 region has the DNA TGTGCCAGCTCAGCCGGGACAGGGTGGACCGAGCAGTACTTC. This chain uses TRBV18 with TRBJ2-7; the match to TRBD1 covers 9 bases. The CDR3 has 14 amino acids. Trimming removed 5 bases from V and 6 bases from J; junction bases left unmatched: 8. Germline CDR1 reads KGHSH; CDR2 reads LQKENI. Looking up the rest from reference TRBV18 and TRBJ2-7 gives the full variable domain: NAGVMQNPRHLVRRRGQEARLRCSPMKGHSHVYWYRQLPEEGLKFMVYLQKENIIDESGMPKERFSAEFPKEGPSILRIQQVVRGDSAAYFCASSAGTGWTEQYFGPGTRLTVT.

This chain joins TRBV19 and TRBJ2-3; D is undetermined. This CDR3 has 15 amino acids. Germline CDR1 and CDR2: LNHDA and SQIVND (reference sequence). Trimming took 1 base from V and 2 from J, leaving 10 bases between them. CDR3 nucleotide sequence: TGTGCCAGTAGTATAGGAATTTTCTTCACAGATACGCAGTATTTT. It specifies CASSIGIFFTDTQYF.

The genes are TRBV11-2 and TRBJ1-2, with D uncertain. The V end was cut by 0 bases, the J end by 3 bases, with 14 bases between. There are 16 residues in the CDR3. The germline V gene has CDR1 SGHAT and CDR2 FQNNGV. The CDR3 DNA reads TGTGCCAGCAGCTTAGATCTTGGCAGAGAGGACTATGGCTACACCTTC. Amino acids: CASSLDLGREDYGYTF.

The sample holds many counts of this clonotype. The CDR3 spells CATTGTSRNEQFF. CDR3 coding DNA: TGTGCCACCACTGGGACTAGTCGTAATGAGCAGTTCTTC. The chain carries TRBV15 and TRBJ2-1; 8 positions match TRBD2. V shed 7 bases, J shed 7 bases, and the junction held 6 bases outside the gene matches. CDR1 is LNHNV, CDR2 YYDKDF, per germline (reference sequence). The CDR3 has 13 residues.

This clonotype has only a few counts. The chain carries TRBV28 and TRBJ1-5, with 8 bases lining up with TRBD1. The CDR3 covers 13 residues. V was clipped by 9 bases and J by 3 bases; unmatched bases: 4. Germline V gives CDR1 MDHEN, CDR2 SYDVKM. The chain's CDR3 is CASRQGTNQPQHF. The CDR3 DNA follows: TGTGCCAGTAGACAGGGGACCAATCAGCCCCAGCATTTT.